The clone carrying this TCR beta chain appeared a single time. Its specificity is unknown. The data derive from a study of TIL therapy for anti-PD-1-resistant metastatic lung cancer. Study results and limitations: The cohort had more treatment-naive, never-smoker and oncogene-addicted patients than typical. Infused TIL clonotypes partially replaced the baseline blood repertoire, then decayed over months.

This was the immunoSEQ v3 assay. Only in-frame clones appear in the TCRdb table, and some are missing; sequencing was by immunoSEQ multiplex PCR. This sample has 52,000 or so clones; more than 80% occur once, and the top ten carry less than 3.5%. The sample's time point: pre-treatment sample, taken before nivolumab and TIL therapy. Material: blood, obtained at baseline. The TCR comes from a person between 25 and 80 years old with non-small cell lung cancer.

The CDR3 DNA reads TGTGCCAGCAGTCGAACCGACTACAATGAGCAGTTCTTC. This encodes CASSRTDYNEQFF. The chain recombines TRBV6-5 with TRBJ2-1; D is uncertain. Between the trimmed V and J ends, which lost 5 bases and 3 bases, there was a span of 8 bases. The CDR3 runs 13 residues. The germline V gene has CDR1 MNHEY and CDR2 SVGAGI.